This TCR beta chain was sequenced in a study of cytomegalovirus exposure and HLA in healthy donors. V was clipped by 7 bases and J by 0 bases, with 13 bases between them. Germline assignment: CDR1 MDHEN and CDR2 SYDVKM. The CDR3 consists of 15 residues. The PCR had 60 Vbeta and 13 Jbeta primers. Sequencing was performed with immunoSEQ multiplex PCR; in TCRdb, only in-frame clones are kept and a portion is missing. The table lists 150,000 to 160,000 clones, roughly three quarters of them singletons, with around 13% in the top ten. This clonotype was sampled from a man younger than 40 in good health and CMV-seropositive. The V and J genes are TRBV28 and TRBJ1-3, with a weak D call TRBD1 (6 bases). Sample: PBMCs. The CDR3 DNA follows: TGTGCCAGCACCTCAGGGGAGAGCTCTGGAAACACCATATATTTT. It codes for CASTSGESSGNTIYF.